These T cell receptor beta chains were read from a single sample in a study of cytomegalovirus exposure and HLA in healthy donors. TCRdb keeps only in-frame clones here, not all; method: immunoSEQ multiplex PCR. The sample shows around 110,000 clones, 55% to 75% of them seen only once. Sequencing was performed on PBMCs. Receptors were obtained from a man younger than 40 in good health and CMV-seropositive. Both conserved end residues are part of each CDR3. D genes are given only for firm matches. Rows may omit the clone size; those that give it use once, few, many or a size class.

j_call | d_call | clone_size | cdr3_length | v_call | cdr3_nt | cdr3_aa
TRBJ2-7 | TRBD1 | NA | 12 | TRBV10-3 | TGTGCCACCCAGACAGGGAAAAACGAGCAGTACTTC | CATQTGKNEQYF
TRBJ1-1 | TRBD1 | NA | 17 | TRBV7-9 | TGTGCCAGCAGCCGAGCTCCCGGGACAGGGGTGAACACTGAAGCTTTCTTT | CASSRAPGTGVNTEAFF
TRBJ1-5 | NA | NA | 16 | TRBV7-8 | TGTGCCAGCAGCTTAGCGGGCAGCTATAGCAATCAGCCCCAGCATTTT | CASSLAGSYSNQPQHF
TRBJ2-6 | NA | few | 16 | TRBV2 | TGTGCCAGCAGTGGCGGACTTTACTCTGGGGCCAACGTCCTGACTTTC | CASSGGLYSGANVLTF
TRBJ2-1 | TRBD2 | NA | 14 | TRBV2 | TGTGCCAGAGGGACTAGCGGGAGGGGAAATGAGCAGTTCTTC | CARGTSGRGNEQFF
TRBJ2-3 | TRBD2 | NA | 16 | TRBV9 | TGTGCCAGCAGCTCCGGGACTAGCGGAATCACAGATACGCAGTATTTT | CASSSGTSGITDTQYF
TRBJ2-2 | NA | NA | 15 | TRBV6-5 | TGTGCCAGCAGTTACATTAGTTCGAACACCGGGGAGCTGTTTTTT | CASSYISSNTGELFF
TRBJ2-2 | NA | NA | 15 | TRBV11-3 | TGTGCCAGCAGCTTAGATTGGCAGAACACCGGGGAGCTGTTTTTT | CASSLDWQNTGELFF
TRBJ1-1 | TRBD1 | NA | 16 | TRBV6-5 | TGTGCCAGCAGTTGTGGAGGGACAGATTTGAACACTGAAGCTTTCTTT | CASSCGGTDLNTEAFF
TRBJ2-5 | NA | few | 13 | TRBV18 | TGTGCCAGCTCAAGGACTAGGGGGGAGACCCAGTACTTC | CASSRTRGETQYF
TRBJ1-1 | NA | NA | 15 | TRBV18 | TGTGCCAGCACAAGCCTGGCAGGGATGAACACTGAAGCTTTCTTT | CASTSLAGMNTEAFF
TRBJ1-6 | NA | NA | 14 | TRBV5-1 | TGCGCCAGCAGCCCCCCGGGTGGGAATTCACCCCTCCACTTT | CASSPPGGNSPLHF
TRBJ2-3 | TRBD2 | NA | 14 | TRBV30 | TGTGCCTGGGGGACTAGCGGGAACATGGATACGCAGTATTTT | CAWGTSGNMDTQYF
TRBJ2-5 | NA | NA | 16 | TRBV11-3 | TGTGCCAGCAGCTTAGTATCGACTAGTGGGATGGGAACCCAGTACTTC | CASSLVSTSGMGTQYF
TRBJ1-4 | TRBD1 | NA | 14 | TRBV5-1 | TGCGCCAGCAGCAGACAGGGCGGTAATGAAAAACTGTTTTTT | CASSRQGGNEKLFF
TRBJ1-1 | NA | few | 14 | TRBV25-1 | TGTGCCAGCAGTGAATACTGGGGGGGGTCTGAAGCTTTCTTT | CASSEYWGGSEAFF
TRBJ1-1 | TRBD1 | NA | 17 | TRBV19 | TGTGCCAGTAGTTATACGTTTGGACAGGGAATAGGGACTGAAGCTTTCTTT | CASSYTFGQGIGTEAFF
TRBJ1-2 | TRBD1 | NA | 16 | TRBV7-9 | TGTGCCAGCAGCCCTCGGACAGGGGGCAAGGTCTATGGCTACACCTTC | CASSPRTGGKVYGYTF
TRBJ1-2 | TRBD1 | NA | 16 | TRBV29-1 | TGCAGCGTTGCCCCCTCTACAGGGGCGCTGAACTATGGCTACACCTTC | CSVAPSTGALNYGYTF
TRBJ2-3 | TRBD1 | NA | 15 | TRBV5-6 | TGTGCCAGCAGCTCCTCCGGGACAGGAGGTTATACGCAGTATTTT | CASSSSGTGGYTQYF
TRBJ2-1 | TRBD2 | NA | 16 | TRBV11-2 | TGTGCCAGCAGCTTAGTATACGGACTAGCGGACAATGAGCAGTTCTTC | CASSLVYGLADNEQFF
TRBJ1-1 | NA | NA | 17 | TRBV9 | TGTGCCAGCAGCGTAGGTGGGGGCCCGAGGGTGGACACTGAAGCTTTCTTT | CASSVGGGPRVDTEAFF
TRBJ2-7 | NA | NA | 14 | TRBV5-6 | TGTGCCAGCAGCTTGGCCTACAGTCCCTACGAGCAGTACTTC | CASSLAYSPYEQYF
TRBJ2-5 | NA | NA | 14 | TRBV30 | TGTGCCTGGGTGGGGGGGGCACGTTTTGGGACCCAGTACTTC | CAWVGGARFGTQYF
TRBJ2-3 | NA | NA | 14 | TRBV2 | TGTGCCAGCAGTGGGGAACTAGGCACAGATACGCAGTATTTT | CASSGELGTDTQYF
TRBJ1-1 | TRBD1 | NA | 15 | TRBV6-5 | TGTGCCAGCAGTTTCCAACAGGGGCGGTCCACTGAAGCTTTCTTT | CASSFQQGRSTEAFF
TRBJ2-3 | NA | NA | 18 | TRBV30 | TGTGCCTGGAGTGTGGGTCTCCAGGGTACCCAGTACACAGATACGCAGTATTTT | CAWSVGLQGTQYTDTQYF
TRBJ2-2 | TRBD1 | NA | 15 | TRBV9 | TGTGCCAGCAGCGTAGTAGGGGGCCCCGGCGGGGAGCTGTTTTTT | CASSVVGGPGGELFF
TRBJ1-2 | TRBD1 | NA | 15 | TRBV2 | TGTGCCAGCAGTGAAGAAGCAGGGGGAAACTATGGCTACACCTTC | CASSEEAGGNYGYTF
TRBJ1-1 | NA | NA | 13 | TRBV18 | TGTGCCAGCTCACCCGAGGTTCTAACTGAAGCTTTCTTT | CASSPEVLTEAFF
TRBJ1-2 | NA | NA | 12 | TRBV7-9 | TGTGCCAGCAGCCCGGTCCTCTATGGCTACACCTTC | CASSPVLYGYTF
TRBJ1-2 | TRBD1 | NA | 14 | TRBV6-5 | TGTGCCAGCAACCACAGGGGGGCTAACTATGGCTACACCTTC | CASNHRGANYGYTF
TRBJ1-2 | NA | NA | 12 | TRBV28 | TGTGCCAGCAGCTACTTCGCCTATGGCTACACCTTC | CASSYFAYGYTF
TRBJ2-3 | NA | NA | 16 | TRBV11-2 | TGTGCCAGCAGCTTAGTTGGGCTAGCGCGCACAGATACGCAGTATTTT | CASSLVGLARTDTQYF
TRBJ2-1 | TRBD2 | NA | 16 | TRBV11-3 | TGTGCCAGCAGCTTATTGCAGACTAGCCCCCCAAATGAGCAGTTCTTC | CASSLLQTSPPNEQFF
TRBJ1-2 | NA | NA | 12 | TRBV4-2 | TGTGCCAGCAGCCCAGCAGGGTATGGCTACACCTTC | CASSPAGYGYTF
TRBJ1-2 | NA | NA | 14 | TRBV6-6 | TGTGCCAGCAGTTACTCCCGGGGGGAGTCGGGCTACACCTTC | CASSYSRGESGYTF
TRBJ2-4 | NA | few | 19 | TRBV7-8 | TGTGCCAGCAGGGACGACGGGGGAAAGGTAGCCTTTACCAAAAACATTCAGTACTTC | CASRDDGGKVAFTKNIQYF
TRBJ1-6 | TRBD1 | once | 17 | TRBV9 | TGTGCCAGCAGCGTAGCGCCACAGGGGGTACAGGATTCACCCCTCCACTTT | CASSVAPQGVQDSPLHF
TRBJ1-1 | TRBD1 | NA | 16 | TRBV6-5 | TGTGCCAGCAGTTTAAATCGCGGGACAGGGGACACTGAAGCTTTCTTT | CASSLNRGTGDTEAFF
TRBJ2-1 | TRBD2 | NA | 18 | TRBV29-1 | TGCAGCGTTGAAAGTGGTAGCGGGGGGCAGATCCCCATTAATGAGCAGTTCTTC | CSVESGSGGQIPINEQFF
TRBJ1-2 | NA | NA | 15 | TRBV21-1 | TGTGCCAGCAGCAACGGTTACAGGGCCGACTATGGCTACACCTTC | CASSNGYRADYGYTF
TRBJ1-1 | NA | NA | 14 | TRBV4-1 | TGCGCCAGCAGCCAAGGAGTCTCAAACACTGAAGCTTTCTTT | CASSQGVSNTEAFF
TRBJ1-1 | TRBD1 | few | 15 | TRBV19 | TGTGCCAGTAGTACGGAAGACAGGGGCGGTACTGAAGCTTTCTTT | CASSTEDRGGTEAFF
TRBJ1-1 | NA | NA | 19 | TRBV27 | TGTGCCAGCAGTTTAAGTTTTGACGGGGGGTACCGGGGTAACACTGAAGCTTTCTTT | CASSLSFDGGYRGNTEAFF
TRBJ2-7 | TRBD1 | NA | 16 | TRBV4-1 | TGCGCCAGCAGCCAAGACCGGGACAGCAGCTCCTACGAGCAGTACTTC | CASSQDRDSSSYEQYF
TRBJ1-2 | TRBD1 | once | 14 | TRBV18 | TGTGCCAGCTCACCAAGTACAGGGGACTATGGCTACACCTTC | CASSPSTGDYGYTF
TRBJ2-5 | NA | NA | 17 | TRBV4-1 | TGCGCCAGCAGCCAAGACGTGCCCCCAGGGTTCCAAGAGACCCAGTACTTC | CASSQDVPPGFQETQYF
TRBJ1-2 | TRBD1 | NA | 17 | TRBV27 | TGTGCCAGCAGTCCGATACAGGGGGCTCAGTTTGCCCATGGCTACACCTTC | CASSPIQGAQFAHGYTF
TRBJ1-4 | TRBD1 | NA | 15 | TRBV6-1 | TGTGCCAGCAGTGAATGGGTGACAGGGACCGAAAAACTGTTTTTT | CASSEWVTGTEKLFF
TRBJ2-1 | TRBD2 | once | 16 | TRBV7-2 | TGTGCCAGCAGCTTAGTCGGGCTAGCGGGGGGCCCGGAGCAGTTCTTC | CASSLVGLAGGPEQFF
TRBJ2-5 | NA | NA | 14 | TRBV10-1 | TGCGCCAGCAGTGAGCGAGGCCGGGAAGAGACCCAGTACTTC | CASSERGREETQYF
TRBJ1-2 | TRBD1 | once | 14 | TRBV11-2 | TGTGCCAGCAGGGACCCCAGGGGGTTCTATGGCTACACCTTC | CASRDPRGFYGYTF